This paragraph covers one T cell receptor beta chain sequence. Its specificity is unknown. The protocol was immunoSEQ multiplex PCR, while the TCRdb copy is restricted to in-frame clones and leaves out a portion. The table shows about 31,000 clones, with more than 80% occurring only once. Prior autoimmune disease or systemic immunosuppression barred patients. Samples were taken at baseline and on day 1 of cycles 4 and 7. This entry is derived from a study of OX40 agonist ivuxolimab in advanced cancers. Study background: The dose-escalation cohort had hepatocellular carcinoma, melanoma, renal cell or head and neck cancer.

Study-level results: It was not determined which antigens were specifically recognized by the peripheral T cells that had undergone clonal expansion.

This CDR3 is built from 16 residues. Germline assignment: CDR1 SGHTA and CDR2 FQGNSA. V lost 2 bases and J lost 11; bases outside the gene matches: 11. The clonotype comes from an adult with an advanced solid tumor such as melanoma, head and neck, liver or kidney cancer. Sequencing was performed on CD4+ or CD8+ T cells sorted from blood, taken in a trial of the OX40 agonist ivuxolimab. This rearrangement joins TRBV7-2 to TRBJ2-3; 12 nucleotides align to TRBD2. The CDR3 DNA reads TGTGCCAGCAGCTTAAAGACTAGCGGGGGCCCCATTAAGCAGTATTTT. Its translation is CASSLKTSGGPIKQYF.